This section outlines one T cell receptor (beta chain) sequence together with its context. Its antigen is not known. The CDR3 spans 13 residues. The data originate from a study of T cell responses to AZD1222 COVID-19 vaccine. Repertoires were generated with immunoSEQ multiplex PCR, while TCRdb's copy carries only in-frame clones and drops some. Counted here are 95,000 to 150,000 clones, roughly 87% occurring once; the ten biggest clones make up roughly 1.3%. General study points: Baseline seropositives among AZD1222 recipients totaled only 5 to 7. Spike-specific TCR breadth and depth both grew after two AZD1222 doses. Donor demographics were predominantly white British with a female majority; clonal diversity may be underestimated.

This TCR was sampled from an adult in good health. The sample was peripheral blood, taken on day 0 of AZD1222 vaccination. The rearrangement links TRBV21-1 to TRBJ2-7. TRBV21-1 corresponds to a pseudogene. CDR3 bases: TGTGCCAGCAGACGCCCCCTTTCCTACGAGCAGTACTTC. It translates to CASRRPLSYEQYF.